The sequence of this TCR beta chain was determined in a study of somatic mutations in cytotoxic T cells in rheumatoid arthritis. As for this clone: The antigen remains unidentified.

The data were produced by immunoSEQ multiplex PCR, yet TCRdb's version contains in-frame clones alone and is incomplete. The profile covers about 25,000 clones, with nearly 75% appearing a single time and approximately 9.4% taken by the ten largest. Flow cytometry served to check the purity of CD4+ and CD8+ cells, which were isolated by positive magnetic bead selection. Study-wide points: Increasing age coincided with elevated CD8+ clonality among rheumatoid arthritis patients, though not among healthy controls. For about an eighth of the roughly 60 patients, a single CD8+ clone accounted for more than 20% of CD8+ cells.

CDR3 length: 18 amino acids. Trimming took 4 bases from V and 2 from J; bases not matched to a gene: 16. The germline gives CDR1 MNHNS, CDR2 SASEGT. The rearrangement links TRBV6-1 to TRBJ1-2; TRBD1 aligns across 7 bases. This clonotype was sampled from a young woman in good health. Sequenced input: CD8+ T cells sorted from blood. The chain's CDR3 is CASSAKTGLRLVNYGYTF. DNA for the CDR3: TGTGCCAGCAGTGCCAAGACAGGGCTCCGGTTAGTCAACTATGGCTACACCTTC.